Below, 23 T cell receptor beta chains from the same sample are listed, as sequenced in a study of blood T cells in healthy people across ages (dated by TCRdb to the mid-2010s). Libraries were prepared through 5' RACE. Instrument used: Illumina HiSeq 2500. A second about 6 to 11 cycle PCR used a sample-barcoded 5' primer and a J-beta primer mix. TCRdb trimmed the raw reads at Q25, called clones with MiXCR and kept productive beta chains. Each CDR3 protein gets just one entry, which takes the most common genes and DNA from the rows behind it. Here the sample has just under 900,000 distinct CDR3 sequences; 29% occur a single time. Around 16% of the sample is in the top ten clones. Specimen: blood. The receptor source for this set is a woman aged 80 or older in good health.

About this clonotype itself: A much bigger clone sits one base away, suggesting this may be a read error. The J gene is TRBJ2-5, the V gene TRBV7-2, with 9 bases fitting TRBD2. In germline, CDR1 is SGHTA, CDR2 FQGNSA. The CDR3 loop spans 16 amino acids. V shed 1 base, J shed 5 bases, and the junction held 8 bases outside the gene matches. The DNA for the CDR3 is TGTACCAGCAGCTTAGAGATTGGGACTAGCAGCGAGACCCAGTACTTC. It translates to CTSSLEIGTSSETQYF. Full variable domain (outside the CDR3, taken from reference TRBV7-2 and TRBJ2-5): GAGVSQSPSNKVTEKGKDVELRCDPISGHTALYWYRQSLGQGLEFLIYFQGNSAPDKSGLPSDRFSAERTGGSVSTLTIQRTQQEDSAVYLCTSSLEIGTSSETQYFGPGTRLLVL.

This clonotype came up many times. V and J are TRBV7-2 and TRBJ1-2; the match to TRBD1 covers 10 bases. CDR3 length: 17 amino acids. V trimming: 5 bases; J trimming: 6 bases; junction bases outside the gene matches: 15. CDR1 and CDR2 (germline): SGHTA, FQGNSA. The CDR3 DNA sequence: TGTGCCAGCAGCCCCGGGGGACAGGGGATCGGGAGGCATGGCTACACCTTC. Translated, it gives CASSPGGQGIGRHGYTF.

In this sample, this clonotype turned up a few times. The chain recombines TRBV6-2 or TRBV6-3 with TRBJ1-5; perhaps TRBD1 as D (5 bases). Trimming stripped 6 bases from V and 6 bases from J, with 18 bases between. The length of the CDR3 is 15 residues. CDR1 and CDR2 (germline): MNHEY, SVGEGT. CDR3 nucleotide sequence: TGTGCCAGCAGACCCAACCGGGGGATTAGTCAGCCCCAGCATTTT. This sequence encodes CASRPNRGISQPQHF.

This chain connects TRBV20-1 to TRBJ2-7; TRBD1 might be the D (5 bases). The CDR3 has 15 amino acids. Germline-derived CDR1 and CDR2 are DFQATT and SNEGSKA (reference sequence). Trimming took 3 bases from V and 0 from J, leaving 15 bases between them. This CDR3 reads CSARPPGRDSYEQYF. The CDR3 nucleotides read TGCAGTGCTAGGCCCCCAGGCAGGGACTCCTACGAGCAGTACTTC.

The chain has TRBV30 and TRBJ1-4; D is unclear. The germline V gene encodes CDR1 GTSNPN and CDR2 SVGIG (reference sequence). The V end was cut by 3 bases, the J end by 8 bases, with 16 bases between. This CDR3 spans 14 amino acids. The CDR3 is CAWSPGLAGEKLFF. The CDR3 coding sequence is TGTGCCTGGAGCCCCGGTCTAGCGGGGGAAAAACTGTTTTTT.

The genes are TRBV7-2 and TRBJ2-5, with 9 nucleotides matching TRBD1. CDR3 length: 14 residues. J lost 5 bases, V lost 8 bases, and 9 bases had no gene match. Germline CDR1 SGHTA, CDR2 FQGNSA. CDR3 amino acids: CASGRTGEKETQYF. The CDR3, as DNA: TGTGCCAGCGGCCGGACAGGGGAGAAGGAGACCCAGTACTTC.

This clonotype was detected only a few times. The chain employs TRBV9 and TRBJ2-1; 9 positions match TRBD2. The CDR3 has 14 amino acids. In germline, CDR1 is SGDLS, CDR2 YYNGEE. The J segment lost 8 bases and the V segment lost 2 bases, leaving 5 bases of the junction unmatched. The CDR3 DNA sequence: TGTGCCAGCAGCGTCTCCGGGACTAGCTATGAGCAGTTCTTC. Translation: CASSVSGTSYEQFF.

This clonotype appeared a few times. This clone may be a read error of a much larger clone one base away. This chain uses TRBV30 with TRBJ1-2; D is unresolved. Trimming took off 1 base at V and 7 bases at J, with 13 bases between the two ends. CDR1 GTSNPN and CDR2 SVGIG come from the germline V gene (reference sequence). This CDR3 is 13 amino acids long. DNA of the CDR3: TGTGCCTGGAGTGCCCGGGGTTTCTGTGGCTACACCTTC. Translation gives CAWSARGFCGYTF.

The chain employs TRBV12-3 or TRBV12-4 and TRBJ2-5, with 12 bases fitting TRBD2. The CDR3 has 17 residues. The V and J ends lost 3 bases and 5 bases, in that order; junction bases with no gene match: 10. This chain's CDR3 is CASSFSLAGGPGETQYF. In DNA, the CDR3 is TGTGCCAGCAGTTTTTCCCTAGCGGGGGGGCCGGGGGAGACCCAGTACTTC.

This clonotype was picked up a small number of times. This rearrangement joins TRBV7-9 to TRBJ2-3, with D possibly called TRBD1 or TRBD2 (5 bases each). This CDR3 contains 15 residues. V gave up 4 bases and J gave up 2 bases, with 13 bases separating them. Germline V gene sequence: CDR1 SEHNR, CDR2 FQNEAQ (reference sequence). The DNA of the CDR3 is TGTGCCAGCAGCTCTTTAGAGGGGACCACAGATACGCAGTATTTT. Its protein product is CASSSLEGTTDTQYF.

This clonotype was seen ten or more times. The chain's CDR3 is CASSAAWGLAPKSSYEQYF. The CDR3 DNA follows: TGTGCCAGCAGCGCGGCTTGGGGTCTAGCGCCGAAGAGCTCCTACGAGCAGTACTTC. This chain uses TRBV6-1 with TRBJ2-7, with a tentative D call TRBD2 (6 bases). Trimming took off 6 bases at V and 0 bases at J, with 27 bases between the two ends. The CDR3 is 19 residues long. Germline V gene lookup returns CDR1 MNHNS and CDR2 SASEGT.

This clonotype was counted a few times. The genes are TRBV25-1 and TRBJ2-3, with 10 bases matching TRBD1. The CDR3 contains 15 residues. Germline-derived CDR1 and CDR2 are MGHDK and SYGVNS. V shed 1 base and J 3 bases; nucleotides not matched to a gene: 1. The CDR3 DNA reads as TGTGCCAGCAGTGAATGGACAGGGGGAACAGATACGCAGTATTTT. Translating gives CASSEWTGGTDTQYF.

The chain carries TRBV12-3 or TRBV12-4 and TRBJ2-3, with 8 bases matching TRBD2. Germline trimming cut 3 bases from V and 11 bases from J; bases unmatched to any gene: 22. CDR3 length: 18 amino acids. The CDR3 reads CASSFFGGGGGRTDVQYF. CDR3 sequence (DNA): TGTGCCAGCAGTTTTTTCGGCGGGGGCGGGGGGAGAACAGATGTGCAGTATTTT.

Turning to this clonotype: A read error may be the cause here, since a much bigger clone is one base away. The chain links TRBV30 to TRBJ1-2; perhaps TRBD1 as D (5 bases). With 8 bases removed from V and 6 bases from J, the gap between germline ends came to 16 bases. Looked up from germline, CDR1 is GTSNPN and CDR2 is SVGIG (reference sequence). This CDR3 is 12 amino acids long. CDR3 in amino acids: CAGNGRGHGYTF. The CDR3 DNA sequence: TGTGCCGGGAATGGGCGGGGACATGGCTACACCTTC.

This clonotype was seen at least ten times. The V and J genes are TRBV6-5 and TRBJ1-2, with D tentatively TRBD1 (5 bases). V was trimmed by 10 bases and J by 2 bases, leaving 17 bases between them. Germline CDR1 and CDR2: MNHEY and SVGAGI. The CDR3 runs to 14 residues. Here the CDR3 DNA reads TGTGCCACCCTAAGGAGGGGTCTAAACTATGGCTACACCTTC. Its translation: CATLRRGLNYGYTF.

There are many counts of this clonotype. The chain has TRBV30 and TRBJ2-7; D might be TRBD1 (5 bases). V dropped 1 base and J dropped 3 bases, with 13 bases sitting between them. Germline values: CDR1 GTSNPN, CDR2 SVGIG (reference sequence). The CDR3 spans 14 residues. Here the CDR3 DNA reads TGTGCCTGGAGTGCTCCTGGACAAGGCTACGAGCAGTACTTC. Encoded protein: CAWSAPGQGYEQYF.

The chain is built from TRBV6-4 and TRBJ2-2; possibly TRBD1 for D (5 bases). The CDR3 loop spans 11 amino acids. Germline loops: CDR1 MRHNA, CDR2 SNTAGT. Between the trimmed V and J ends, which lost 9 bases and 7 bases, there was a span of 9 bases. CDR3 sequence (DNA): TGTGCCAGGGGGCCTAGCGGGGAGCTGTTTTTT. Residues: CARGPSGELFF.

This clonotype appeared many times. The chain employs TRBV2 and TRBJ2-1; D is possibly TRBD1 or TRBD2 (5 bases each). CDR1 and CDR2 from the germline V gene are SNHLY and FYNNEI. V was shortened by 1 base and J by 7 bases, with 8 bases between the two germline ends. This CDR3 is 13 amino acids long. CDR3 in DNA: TGTGCCAGCAGTGAAGGAGGGGTAAATGAGCAGTTCTTC. It translates to CASSEGGVNEQFF. The variable domain in full, completed from reference TRBV2 and TRBJ2-1, reads EPEVTQTPSHQVTQMGQEVILRCVPISNHLYFYWYRQILGQKVEFLVSFYNNEISEKSEIFDDQFSVERPDGSNFTLKIRSTKLEDSAMYFCASSEGGVNEQFFGPGTRLTVL.

This rearrangement joins TRBV5-6 to TRBJ2-2; D perhaps matches TRBD1 (6 bases). CDR3 size: 15 residues. CDR1 and CDR2 from the germline V gene are SGHDT and YYEEEE. With 3 bases removed from V and 1 base from J, the gap between germline ends came to 10 bases. The CDR3 DNA follows: TGTGCCAGCAGCTGGATACAGGGGAACACCGGGGAGCTGTTTTTT. Its translation: CASSWIQGNTGELFF.

With respect to this clonotype: The germline gene is not matched at one end of the junction; a read error may be the cause. In DNA, the CDR3 is TGTGCCAGCAGTTTGATTAGCGGGTCGAACACCGGGGAGCGGTTTTTT. It specifies CASSLISGSNTGERFF. The chain couples TRBV12-3 or TRBV12-4 to TRBJ2-2; 7 bases line up with TRBD2. This CDR3 spans 16 amino acids.

This clonotype has at least ten counts. The rearrangement uses TRBV6-2 or TRBV6-3 and TRBJ2-1; 9 bases agree with TRBD2. Germline V gene data show CDR1 as MNHEY and CDR2 as SVGEGT. This CDR3 spans 15 amino acids. V was clipped by 5 bases and J by 3 bases; unmatched bases: 5. The CDR3 loop is CASSKRGALYNEQFF. CDR3 coding DNA: TGTGCCAGCAGTAAGCGGGGGGCCCTCTACAATGAGCAGTTCTTC.

The chain combines TRBV3-1 with TRBJ2-1, with D tentatively TRBD2 (6 bases). CDR3 length: 15 amino acids. The V end lost 1 base, the J end lost 8 bases, and 15 bases lay between the germline ends. CDR1 and CDR2 (germline): LGHDT, YNNKEL (reference sequence). CDR3 sequence (DNA): TGTGCCAGCAGCCAAGGGAGGGGCGGATACGATGAGCAGTTCTTC. The encoded protein is CASSQGRGGYDEQFF.

This clonotype was counted a few times. CDR3 sequence (DNA): TGCAGCGTTGAATGGACCAAGGAGGAGCAGTTCTTC. This gives the protein CSVEWTKEEQFF. V is TRBV29-1 and J is TRBJ2-1, with D unresolved. V lost 2 bases and J 10 bases, leaving 12 bases between the germline ends. The CDR3 runs to 12 residues. The germline V gene has CDR1 SQVTM and CDR2 ANQGSEA.